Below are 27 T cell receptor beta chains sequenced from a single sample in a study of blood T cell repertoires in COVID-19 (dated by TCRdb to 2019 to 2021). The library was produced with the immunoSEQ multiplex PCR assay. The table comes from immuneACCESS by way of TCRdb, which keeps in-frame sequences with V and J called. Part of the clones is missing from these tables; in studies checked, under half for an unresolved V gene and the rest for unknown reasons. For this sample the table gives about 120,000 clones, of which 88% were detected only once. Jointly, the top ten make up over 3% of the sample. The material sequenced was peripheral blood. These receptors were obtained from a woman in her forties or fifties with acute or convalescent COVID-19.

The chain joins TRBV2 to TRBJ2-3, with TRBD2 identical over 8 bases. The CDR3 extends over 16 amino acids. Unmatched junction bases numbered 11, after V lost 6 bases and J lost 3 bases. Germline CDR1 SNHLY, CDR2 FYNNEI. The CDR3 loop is CASSYRRLAYTDTQYF. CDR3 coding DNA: TGTGCCAGCAGCTACCGGAGACTAGCGTATACAGATACGCAGTATTTT.

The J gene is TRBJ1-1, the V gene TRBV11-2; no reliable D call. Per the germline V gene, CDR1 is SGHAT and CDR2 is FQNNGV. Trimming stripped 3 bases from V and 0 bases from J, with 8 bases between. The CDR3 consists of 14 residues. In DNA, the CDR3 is TGTGCCAGCAGCTTTGAGGGTCTGAACACTGAAGCTTTCTTT. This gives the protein CASSFEGLNTEAFF.

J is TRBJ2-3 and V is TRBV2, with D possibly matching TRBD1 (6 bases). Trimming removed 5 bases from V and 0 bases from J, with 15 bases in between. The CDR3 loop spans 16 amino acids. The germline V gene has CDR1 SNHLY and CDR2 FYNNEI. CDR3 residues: CASSPVQGGSTDTQYF. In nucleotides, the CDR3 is TGTGCCAGCAGTCCAGTACAGGGTGGAAGCACAGATACGCAGTATTTT.

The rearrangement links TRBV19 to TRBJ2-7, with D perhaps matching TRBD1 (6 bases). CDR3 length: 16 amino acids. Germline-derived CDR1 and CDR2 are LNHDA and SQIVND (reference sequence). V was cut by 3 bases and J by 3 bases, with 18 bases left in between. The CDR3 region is CASSMGTGSPGYEQYF. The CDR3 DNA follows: TGTGCCAGTAGTATGGGCACAGGGAGCCCGGGCTACGAGCAGTACTTC. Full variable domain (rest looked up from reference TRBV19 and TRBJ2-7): DGGITQSPKYLFRKEGQNVTLSCEQNLNHDAMYWYRQDPGQGLRLIYYSQIVNDFQKGDIAEGYSVSREKKESFPLTVTSAQKNPTAFYLCASSMGTGSPGYEQYFGPGTRLTVT.

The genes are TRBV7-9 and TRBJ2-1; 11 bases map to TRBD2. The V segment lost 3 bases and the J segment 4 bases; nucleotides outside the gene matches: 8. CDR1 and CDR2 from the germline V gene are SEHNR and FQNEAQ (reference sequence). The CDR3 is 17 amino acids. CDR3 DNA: TGTGCCAGCAGCTTCGGGAGGGGGACTAGCGGATACAATGAGCAGTTCTTC. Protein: CASSFGRGTSGYNEQFF.

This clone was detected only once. Here the CDR3 DNA reads TGCAGCGTTGAGGTACAGGACAACACCATATATTTT. Translated: CSVEVQDNTIYF. This chain uses TRBV29-1 with TRBJ1-3; D may be TRBD1 (5 bases). Germline assignment: CDR1 SQVTM and CDR2 ANQGSEA. The V and J ends lost 3 bases and 7 bases respectively, with 10 bases between them. This CDR3 region has 12 residues.

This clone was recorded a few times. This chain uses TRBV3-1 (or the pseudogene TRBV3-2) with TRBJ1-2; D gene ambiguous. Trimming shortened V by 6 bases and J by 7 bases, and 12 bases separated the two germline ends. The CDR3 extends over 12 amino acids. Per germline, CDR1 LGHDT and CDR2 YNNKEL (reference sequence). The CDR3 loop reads CASRPEGGGYTF. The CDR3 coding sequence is TGTGCCAGCAGACCCGAGGGCGGTGGCTACACCTTC.

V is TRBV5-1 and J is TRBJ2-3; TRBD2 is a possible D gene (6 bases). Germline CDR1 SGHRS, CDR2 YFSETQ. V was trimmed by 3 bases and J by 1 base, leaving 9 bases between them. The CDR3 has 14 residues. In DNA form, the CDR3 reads TGCGCCAGCAGCTCTGGCGGGGGCACAGATACGCAGTATTTT. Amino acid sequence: CASSSGGGTDTQYF.

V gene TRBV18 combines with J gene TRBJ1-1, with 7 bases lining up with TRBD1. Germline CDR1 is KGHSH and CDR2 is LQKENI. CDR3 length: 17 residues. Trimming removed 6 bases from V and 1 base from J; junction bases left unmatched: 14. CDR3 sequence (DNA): TGTGCCAGCTCTGAAAGACAGGGCCAGATACCGAACACTGAAGCTTTCTTT. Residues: CASSERQGQIPNTEAFF.

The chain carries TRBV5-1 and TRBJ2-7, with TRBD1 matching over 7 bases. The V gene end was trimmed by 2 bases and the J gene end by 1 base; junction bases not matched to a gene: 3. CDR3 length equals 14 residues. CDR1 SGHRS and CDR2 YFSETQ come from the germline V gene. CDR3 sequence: CASSLQGSSYEQYF. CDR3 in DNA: TGCGCCAGCAGCTTACAGGGGTCTTCCTACGAGCAGTACTTC.

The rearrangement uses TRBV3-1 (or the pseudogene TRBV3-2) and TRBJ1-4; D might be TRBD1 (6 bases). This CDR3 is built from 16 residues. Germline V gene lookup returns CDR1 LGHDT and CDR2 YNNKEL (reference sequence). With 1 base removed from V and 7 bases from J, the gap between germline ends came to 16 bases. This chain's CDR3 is CASSQAGVGRGEKLFF. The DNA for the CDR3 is TGTGCCAGCAGCCAAGCAGGGGTAGGGCGCGGTGAAAAACTGTTTTTT.

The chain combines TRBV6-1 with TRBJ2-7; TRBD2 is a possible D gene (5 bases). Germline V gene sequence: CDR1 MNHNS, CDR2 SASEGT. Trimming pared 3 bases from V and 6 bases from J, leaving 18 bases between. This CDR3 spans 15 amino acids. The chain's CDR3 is CASSDSRRGTGEQYF. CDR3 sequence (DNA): TGTGCCAGCAGTGATTCACGACGGGGAACGGGCGAGCAGTACTTC.

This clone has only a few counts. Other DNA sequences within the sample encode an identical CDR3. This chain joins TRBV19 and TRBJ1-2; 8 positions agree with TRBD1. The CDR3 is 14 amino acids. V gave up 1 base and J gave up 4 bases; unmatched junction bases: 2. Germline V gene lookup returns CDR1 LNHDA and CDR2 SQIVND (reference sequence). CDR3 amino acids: CASSIGDRGYGYTF. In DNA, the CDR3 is TGTGCCAGTAGTATAGGAGACAGGGGCTATGGCTACACCTTC.

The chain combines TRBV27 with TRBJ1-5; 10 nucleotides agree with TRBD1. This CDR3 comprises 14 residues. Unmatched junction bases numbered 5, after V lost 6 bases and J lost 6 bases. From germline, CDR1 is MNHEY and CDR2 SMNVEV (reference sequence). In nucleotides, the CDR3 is TGTGCCAGCAGCCGACAGGGGGCCGGTCAGCCCCAGCATTTT. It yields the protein CASSRQGAGQPQHF.

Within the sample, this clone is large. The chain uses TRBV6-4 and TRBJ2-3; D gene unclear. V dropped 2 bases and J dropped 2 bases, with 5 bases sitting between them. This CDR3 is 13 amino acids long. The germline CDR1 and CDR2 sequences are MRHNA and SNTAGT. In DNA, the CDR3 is TGTGCCAGCAGTGACCGAGTCACAGATACGCAGTATTTT. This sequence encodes CASSDRVTDTQYF.

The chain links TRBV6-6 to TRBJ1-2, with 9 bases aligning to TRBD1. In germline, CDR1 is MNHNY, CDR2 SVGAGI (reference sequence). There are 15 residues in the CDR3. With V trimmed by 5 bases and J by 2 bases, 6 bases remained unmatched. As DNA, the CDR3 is TGTGCCAGCAGTCCACCGGGACAGGGAAACTATGGCTACACCTTC. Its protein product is CASSPPGQGNYGYTF.

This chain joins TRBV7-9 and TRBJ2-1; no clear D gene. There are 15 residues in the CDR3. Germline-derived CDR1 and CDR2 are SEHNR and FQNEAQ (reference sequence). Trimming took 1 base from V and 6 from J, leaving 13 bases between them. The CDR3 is CASSLGVHPSNEQFF. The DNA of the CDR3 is TGTGCCAGCAGCTTAGGAGTGCATCCCTCCAATGAGCAGTTCTTC.

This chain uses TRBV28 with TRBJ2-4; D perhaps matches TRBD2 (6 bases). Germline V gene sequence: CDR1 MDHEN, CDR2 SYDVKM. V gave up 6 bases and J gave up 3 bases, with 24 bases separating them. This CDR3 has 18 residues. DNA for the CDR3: TGTGCCAGCAGGCCTCAGGGTAACGGGAGACGCGGCAAAAACATTCAGTACTTC. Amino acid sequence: CASRPQGNGRRGKNIQYF.

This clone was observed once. The CDR3, as DNA: TGTGCCAGCAGTGACCAGGGCTACTATGGCTACACCTTC. Its translation is CASSDQGYYGYTF. This chain connects TRBV2 to TRBJ1-2; D is possibly TRBD1 (5 bases). CDR1 is SNHLY and CDR2 is FYNNEI in the germline V gene. The germline V and J ends were trimmed by 3 bases and 3 bases, with 8 bases remaining between them. This CDR3 spans 13 amino acids.

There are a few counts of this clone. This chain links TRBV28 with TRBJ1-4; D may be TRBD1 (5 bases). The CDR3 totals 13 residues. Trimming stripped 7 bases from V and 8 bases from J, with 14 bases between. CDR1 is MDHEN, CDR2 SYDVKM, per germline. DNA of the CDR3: TGTGCCAGCACCCTTCCGGGGGGAGAAAAACTGTTTTTT. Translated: CASTLPGGEKLFF.

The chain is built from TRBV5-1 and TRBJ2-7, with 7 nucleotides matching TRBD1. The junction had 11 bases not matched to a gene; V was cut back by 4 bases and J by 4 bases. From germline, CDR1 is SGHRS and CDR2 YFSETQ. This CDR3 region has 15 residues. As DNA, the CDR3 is TGCGCCAGCAGCGCCCGGGACAGTAAATGGTACGAGCAGTACTTC. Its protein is CASSARDSKWYEQYF.

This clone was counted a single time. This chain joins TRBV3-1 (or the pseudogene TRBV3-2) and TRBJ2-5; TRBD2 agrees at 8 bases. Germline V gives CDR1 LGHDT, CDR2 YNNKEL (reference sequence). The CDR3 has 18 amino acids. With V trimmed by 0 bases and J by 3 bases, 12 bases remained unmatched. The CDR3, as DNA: TGTGCCAGCAGCCAAGATGTAGTGGCTAGCGGGCCGGAAGAGACCCAGTACTTC. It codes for CASSQDVVASGPEETQYF.

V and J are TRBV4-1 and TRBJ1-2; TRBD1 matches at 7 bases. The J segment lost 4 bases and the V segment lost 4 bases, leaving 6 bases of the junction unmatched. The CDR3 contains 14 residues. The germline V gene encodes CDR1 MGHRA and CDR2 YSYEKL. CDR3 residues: CASSPEGAPYGYTF. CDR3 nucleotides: TGCGCCAGCAGCCCGGAGGGGGCCCCCTATGGCTACACCTTC.

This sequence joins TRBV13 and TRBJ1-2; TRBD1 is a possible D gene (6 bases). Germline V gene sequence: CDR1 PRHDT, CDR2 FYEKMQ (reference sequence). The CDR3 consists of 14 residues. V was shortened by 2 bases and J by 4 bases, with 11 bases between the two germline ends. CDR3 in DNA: TGTGCCAGCAGCTTAAGTCAGGGGCGCTATGGCTACACCTTC. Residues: CASSLSQGRYGYTF.

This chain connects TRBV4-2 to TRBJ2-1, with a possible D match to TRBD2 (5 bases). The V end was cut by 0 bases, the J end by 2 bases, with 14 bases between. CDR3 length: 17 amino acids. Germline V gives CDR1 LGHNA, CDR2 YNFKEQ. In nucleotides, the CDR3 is TGTGCCAGCAGCCAAGAAGATGCAGCGGTCCCCTACAATGAGCAGTTCTTC. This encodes CASSQEDAAVPYNEQFF.

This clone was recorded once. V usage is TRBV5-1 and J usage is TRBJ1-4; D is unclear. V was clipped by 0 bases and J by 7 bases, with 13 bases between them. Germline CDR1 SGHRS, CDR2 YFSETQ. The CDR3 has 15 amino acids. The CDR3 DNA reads TGCGCCAGCAGCTTGGCCGTCCAAGGGAGTGAAAAACTGTTTTTT. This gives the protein CASSLAVQGSEKLFF.

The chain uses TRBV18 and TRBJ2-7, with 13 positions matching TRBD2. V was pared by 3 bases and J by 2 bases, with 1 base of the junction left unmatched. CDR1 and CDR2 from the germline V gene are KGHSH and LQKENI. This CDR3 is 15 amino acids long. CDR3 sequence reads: CASSPGLAGPYEQYF. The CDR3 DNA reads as TGTGCCAGCTCACCGGGACTAGCGGGACCCTACGAGCAGTACTTC.